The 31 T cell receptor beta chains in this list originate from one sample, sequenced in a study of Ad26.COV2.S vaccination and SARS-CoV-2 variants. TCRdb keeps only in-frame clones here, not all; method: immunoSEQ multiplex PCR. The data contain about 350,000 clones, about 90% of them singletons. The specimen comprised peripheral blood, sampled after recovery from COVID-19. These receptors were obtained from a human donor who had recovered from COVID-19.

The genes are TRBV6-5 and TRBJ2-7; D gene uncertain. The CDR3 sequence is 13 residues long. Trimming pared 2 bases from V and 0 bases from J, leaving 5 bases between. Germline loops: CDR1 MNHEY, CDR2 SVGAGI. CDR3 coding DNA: TGTGCCAGCAGTTACGGATTCTCCTACGAGCAGTACTTC. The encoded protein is CASSYGFSYEQYF.

The CDR3 bases are TGTGCCAGCAGTTACGTACAGGGGGCTATATATGGCTACACCTTC. It yields the protein CASSYVQGAIYGYTF. The chain recombines TRBV6-2 or TRBV6-3 with TRBJ1-2, with 9 bases lining up with TRBD1. CDR1 and CDR2 from the germline V gene are MNHEY and SVGEGT. The V gene end was trimmed by 2 bases and the J gene end by 5 bases; junction bases not matched to a gene: 6. The CDR3 is 15 amino acids.

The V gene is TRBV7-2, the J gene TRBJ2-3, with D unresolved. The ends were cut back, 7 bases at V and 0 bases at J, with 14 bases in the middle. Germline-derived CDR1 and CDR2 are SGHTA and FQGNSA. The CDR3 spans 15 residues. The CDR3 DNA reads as TGTGCCAGCACCAAACTCAGATTTAGCACAGATACGCAGTATTTT. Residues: CASTKLRFSTDTQYF.

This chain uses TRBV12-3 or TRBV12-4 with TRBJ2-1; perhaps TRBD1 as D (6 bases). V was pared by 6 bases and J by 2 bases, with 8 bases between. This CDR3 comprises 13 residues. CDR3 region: CASSGDTYNEQFF. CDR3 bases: TGTGCCAGCAGCGGGGACACCTACAATGAGCAGTTCTTC.

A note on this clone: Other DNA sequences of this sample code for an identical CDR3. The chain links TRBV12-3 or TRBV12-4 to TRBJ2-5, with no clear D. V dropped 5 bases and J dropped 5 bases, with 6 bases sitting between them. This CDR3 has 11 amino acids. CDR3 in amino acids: CASSPRETQYF. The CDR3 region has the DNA TGTGCCAGCAGTCCACGGGAGACCCAGTACTTC.

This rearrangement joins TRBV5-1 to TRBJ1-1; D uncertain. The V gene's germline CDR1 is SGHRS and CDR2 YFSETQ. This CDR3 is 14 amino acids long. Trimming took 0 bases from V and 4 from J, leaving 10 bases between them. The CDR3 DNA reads TGCGCCAGCAGCTTGGGTCGGGGAACCACTGAAGCTTTCTTT. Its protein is CASSLGRGTTEAFF.

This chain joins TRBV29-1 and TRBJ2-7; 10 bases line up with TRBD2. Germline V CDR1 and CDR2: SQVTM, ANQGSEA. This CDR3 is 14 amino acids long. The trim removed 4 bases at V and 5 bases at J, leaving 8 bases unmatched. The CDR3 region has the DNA TGCAGCGTTGGAGGGCGACTAGCGGGTGACGAGCAGTACTTC. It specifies CSVGGRLAGDEQYF.

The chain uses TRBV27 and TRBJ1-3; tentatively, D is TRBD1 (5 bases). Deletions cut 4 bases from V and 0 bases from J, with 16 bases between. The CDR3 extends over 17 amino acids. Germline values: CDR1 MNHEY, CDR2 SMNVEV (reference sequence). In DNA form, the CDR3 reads TGTGCCAGCAGTTACAAAGGGTGGGGGACCTCTGGAAACACCATATATTTT. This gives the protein CASSYKGWGTSGNTIYF.

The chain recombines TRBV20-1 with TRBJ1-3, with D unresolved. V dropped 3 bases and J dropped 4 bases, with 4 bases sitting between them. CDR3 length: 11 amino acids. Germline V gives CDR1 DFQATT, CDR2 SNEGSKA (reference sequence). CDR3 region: CSASAGNTIYF. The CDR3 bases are TGCAGTGCTAGTGCGGGAAACACCATATATTTT.

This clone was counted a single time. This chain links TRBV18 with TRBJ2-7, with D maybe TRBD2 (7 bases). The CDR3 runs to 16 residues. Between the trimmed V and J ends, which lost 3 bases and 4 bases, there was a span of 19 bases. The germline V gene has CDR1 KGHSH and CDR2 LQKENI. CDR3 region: CASSPTRGAIYYEQYF. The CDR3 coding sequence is TGTGCCAGCTCACCGACCCGGGGGGCGATTTATTACGAGCAGTACTTC.

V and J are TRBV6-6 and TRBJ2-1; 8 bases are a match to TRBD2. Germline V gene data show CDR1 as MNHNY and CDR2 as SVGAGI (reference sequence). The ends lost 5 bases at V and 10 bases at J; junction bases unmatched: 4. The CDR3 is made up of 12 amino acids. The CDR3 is CASSASGGEQFF. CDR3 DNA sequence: TGTGCCAGCAGTGCCAGCGGGGGCGAGCAGTTCTTC.

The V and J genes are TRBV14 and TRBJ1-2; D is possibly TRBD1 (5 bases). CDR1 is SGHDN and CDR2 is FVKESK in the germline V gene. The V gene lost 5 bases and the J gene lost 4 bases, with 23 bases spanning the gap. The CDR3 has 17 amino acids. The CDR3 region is CASSSLFSPTAFYGYTF. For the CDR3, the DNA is TGTGCCAGCAGCTCGCTTTTTTCCCCGACAGCCTTCTATGGCTACACCTTC.

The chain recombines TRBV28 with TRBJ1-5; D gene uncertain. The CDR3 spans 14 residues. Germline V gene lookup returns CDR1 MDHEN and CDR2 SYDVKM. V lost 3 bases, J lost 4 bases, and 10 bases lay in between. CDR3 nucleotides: TGTGCCAGCAGTTTTTTCGGGCTTAATCAGCCCCAGCATTTT. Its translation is CASSFFGLNQPQHF.

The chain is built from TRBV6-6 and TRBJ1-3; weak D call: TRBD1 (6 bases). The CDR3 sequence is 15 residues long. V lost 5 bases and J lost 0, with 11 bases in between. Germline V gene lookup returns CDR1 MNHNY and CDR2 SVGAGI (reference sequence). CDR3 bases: TGTGCCAGCAGTCTGAAACAGGGCTCTGGAAACACCATATATTTT. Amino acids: CASSLKQGSGNTIYF.

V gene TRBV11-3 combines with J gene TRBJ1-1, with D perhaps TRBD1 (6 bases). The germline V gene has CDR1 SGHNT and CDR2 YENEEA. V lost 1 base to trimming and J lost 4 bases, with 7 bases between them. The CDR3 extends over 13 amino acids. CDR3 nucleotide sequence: TGTGCCAGCAGCTTAGGCAGGGGCACTGAAGCTTTCTTT. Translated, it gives CASSLGRGTEAFF. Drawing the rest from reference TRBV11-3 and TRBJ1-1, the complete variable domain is EAGVVQSPRYKIIEKKQPVAFWCNPISGHNTLYWYLQNLGQGPELLIRYENEEAVDDSQLPKDRFSAERLKGVDSTLKIQPAELGDSAVYLCASSLGRGTEAFFGQGTRLTVV.

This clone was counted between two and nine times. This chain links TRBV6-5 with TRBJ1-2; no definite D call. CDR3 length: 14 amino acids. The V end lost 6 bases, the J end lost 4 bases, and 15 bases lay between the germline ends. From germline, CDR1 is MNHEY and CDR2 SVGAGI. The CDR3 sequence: CASSPNTAPYGYTF. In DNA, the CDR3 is TGTGCCAGCAGCCCCAATACAGCGCCCTATGGCTACACCTTC.

The CDR3 coding sequence is TGTGCCAGCAGCCTTACAGGGGGGCTGGTCAATGAGCAGTTCTTC. As protein: CASSLTGGLVNEQFF. The rearrangement links TRBV6-6 to TRBJ2-1, with TRBD1 matching 8 bases. This CDR3 contains 15 residues. Germline V CDR1 and CDR2: MNHNY, SVGAGI (reference sequence). The V and J ends lost 6 bases and 6 bases, in that order; junction bases with no gene match: 10.

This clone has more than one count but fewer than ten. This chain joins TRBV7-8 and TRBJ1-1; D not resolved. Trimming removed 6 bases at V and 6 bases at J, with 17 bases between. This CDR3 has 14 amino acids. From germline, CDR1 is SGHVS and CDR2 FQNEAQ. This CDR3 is CASRVAFGNAEAFF. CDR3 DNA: TGTGCCAGCAGGGTGGCGTTCGGTAATGCTGAAGCTTTCTTT.

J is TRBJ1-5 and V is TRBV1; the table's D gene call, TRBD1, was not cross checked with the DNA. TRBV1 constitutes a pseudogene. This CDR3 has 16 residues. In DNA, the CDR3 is TGCACCAGCAGCCAACCTAGTGACAGGACCCATCAGCCCCAGCATTTT. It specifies CTSSQPSDRTHQPQHF.

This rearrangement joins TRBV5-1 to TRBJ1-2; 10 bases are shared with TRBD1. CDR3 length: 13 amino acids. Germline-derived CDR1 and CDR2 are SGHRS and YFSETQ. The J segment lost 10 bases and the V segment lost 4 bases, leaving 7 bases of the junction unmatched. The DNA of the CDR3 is TGCGCCAGCAGCCGGGAGGGGACAGGGGACTACACCTTC. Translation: CASSREGTGDYTF. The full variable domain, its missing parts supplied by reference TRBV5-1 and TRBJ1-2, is KAGVTQTPRYLIKTRGQQVTLSCSPISGHRSVSWYQQTPGQGLQFLFEYFSETQRNKGNFPGRFSGRQFSNSRSEMNVSTLELGDSALYLCASSREGTGDYTFGSGTRLTVV.

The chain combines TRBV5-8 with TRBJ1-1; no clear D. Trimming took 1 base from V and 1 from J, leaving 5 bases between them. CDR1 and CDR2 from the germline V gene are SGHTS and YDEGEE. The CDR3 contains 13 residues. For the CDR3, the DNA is TGTGCCAGCAGCTTGCCTGGGAACACTGAAGCTTTCTTT. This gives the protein CASSLPGNTEAFF.

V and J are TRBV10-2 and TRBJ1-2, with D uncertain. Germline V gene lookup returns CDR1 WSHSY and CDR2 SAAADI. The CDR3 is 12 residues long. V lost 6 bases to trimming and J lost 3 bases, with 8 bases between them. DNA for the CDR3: TGCGCCAGCAGGGACGGTCACTATGGCTACACCTTC. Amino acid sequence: CASRDGHYGYTF.

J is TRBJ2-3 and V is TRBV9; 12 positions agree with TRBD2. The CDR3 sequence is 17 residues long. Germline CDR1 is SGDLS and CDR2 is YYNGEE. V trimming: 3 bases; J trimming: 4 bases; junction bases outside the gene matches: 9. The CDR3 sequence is CASSAAPSGGAADTQYF. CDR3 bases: TGTGCCAGCAGCGCCGCCCCTAGCGGGGGGGCTGCAGATACGCAGTATTTT.

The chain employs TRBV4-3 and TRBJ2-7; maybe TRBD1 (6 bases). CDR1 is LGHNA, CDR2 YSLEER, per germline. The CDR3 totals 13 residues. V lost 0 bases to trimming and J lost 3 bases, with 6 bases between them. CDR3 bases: TGCGCCAGCAGCCAAGAACAGGGCTACGAGCAGTACTTC. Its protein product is CASSQEQGYEQYF.

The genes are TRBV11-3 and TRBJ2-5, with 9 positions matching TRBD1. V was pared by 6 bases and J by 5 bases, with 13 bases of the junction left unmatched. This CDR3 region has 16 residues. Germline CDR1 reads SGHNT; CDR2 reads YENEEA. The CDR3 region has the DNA TGTGCCAGCAGTCTGTACCCGGGACAGGGTTTGGAGACCCAGTACTTC. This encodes CASSLYPGQGLETQYF.

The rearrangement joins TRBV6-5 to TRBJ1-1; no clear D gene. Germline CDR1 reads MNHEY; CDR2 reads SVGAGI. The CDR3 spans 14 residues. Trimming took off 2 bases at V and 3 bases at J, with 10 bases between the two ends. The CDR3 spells CASSYGQIYTEAFF. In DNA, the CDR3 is TGTGCCAGCAGTTACGGTCAGATTTACACTGAAGCTTTCTTT.

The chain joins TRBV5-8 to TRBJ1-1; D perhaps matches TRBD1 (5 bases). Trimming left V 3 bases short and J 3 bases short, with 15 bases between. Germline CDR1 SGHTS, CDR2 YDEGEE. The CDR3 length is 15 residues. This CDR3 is CASSSSTTVYTEAFF. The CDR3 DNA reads TGTGCCAGCAGCTCCTCGACGACAGTGTACACTGAAGCTTTCTTT.

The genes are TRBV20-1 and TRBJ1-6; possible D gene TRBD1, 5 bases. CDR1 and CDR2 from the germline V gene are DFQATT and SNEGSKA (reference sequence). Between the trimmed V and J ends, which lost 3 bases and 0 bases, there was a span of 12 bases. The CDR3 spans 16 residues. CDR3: CSASEQGSSYNSPLHF. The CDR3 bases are TGCAGTGCTAGTGAGCAGGGAAGCTCCTATAATTCACCCCTCCACTTT.

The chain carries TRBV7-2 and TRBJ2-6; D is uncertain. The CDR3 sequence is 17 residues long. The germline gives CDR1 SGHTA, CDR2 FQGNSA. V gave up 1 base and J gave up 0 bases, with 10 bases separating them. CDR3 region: CASSLGRRSSGANVLTF. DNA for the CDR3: TGTGCCAGCAGCTTAGGACGACGGAGCTCTGGGGCCAACGTCCTGACTTTC.

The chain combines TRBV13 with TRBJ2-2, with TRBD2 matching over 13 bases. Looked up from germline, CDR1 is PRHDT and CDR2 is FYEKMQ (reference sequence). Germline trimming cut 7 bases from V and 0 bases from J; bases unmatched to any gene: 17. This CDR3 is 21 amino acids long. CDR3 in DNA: TGTGCCAGCACCTATTGGGTTGGGACTAGCGGGGTCACGGCGAACACCGGGGAGCTGTTTTTT. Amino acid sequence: CASTYWVGTSGVTANTGELFF.

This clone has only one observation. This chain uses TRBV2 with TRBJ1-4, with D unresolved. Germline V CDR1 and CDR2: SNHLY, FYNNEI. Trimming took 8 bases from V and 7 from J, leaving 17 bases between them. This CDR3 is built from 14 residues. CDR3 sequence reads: CASASQRIGEKLFF. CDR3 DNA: TGTGCCAGCGCCTCGCAGCGGATTGGTGAAAAACTGTTTTTT. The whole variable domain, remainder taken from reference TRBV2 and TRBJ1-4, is EPEVTQTPSHQVTQMGQEVILRCVPISNHLYFYWYRQILGQKVEFLVSFYNNEISEKSEIFDDQFSVERPDGSNFTLKIRSTKLEDSAMYFCASASQRIGEKLFFGSGTQLSVL.